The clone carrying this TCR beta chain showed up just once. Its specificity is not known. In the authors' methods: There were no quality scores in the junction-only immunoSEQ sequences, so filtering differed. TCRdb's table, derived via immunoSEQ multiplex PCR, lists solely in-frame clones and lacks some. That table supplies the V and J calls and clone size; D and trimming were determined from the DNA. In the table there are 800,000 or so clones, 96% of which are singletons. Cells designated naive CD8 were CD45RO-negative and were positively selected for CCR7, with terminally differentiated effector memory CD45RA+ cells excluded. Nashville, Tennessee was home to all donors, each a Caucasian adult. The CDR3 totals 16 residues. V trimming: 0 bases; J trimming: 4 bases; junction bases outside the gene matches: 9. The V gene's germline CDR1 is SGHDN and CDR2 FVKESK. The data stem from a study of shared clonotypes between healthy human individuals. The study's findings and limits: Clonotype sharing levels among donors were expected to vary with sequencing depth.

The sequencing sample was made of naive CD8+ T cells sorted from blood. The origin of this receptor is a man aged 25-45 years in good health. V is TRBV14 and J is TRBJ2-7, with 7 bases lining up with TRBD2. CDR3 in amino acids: CASSQDRGESGYEQYF. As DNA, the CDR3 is TGTGCCAGCAGCCAAGATCGGGGGGAGTCTGGGTACGAGCAGTACTTC.